The rows below give T cell receptor beta chains drawn from one sample of a study of radiotherapy plus CTLA-4 blockade in lung cancer. Libraries were prepared by immunoSEQ multiplex PCR; TCRdb keeps only in-frame clonotypes and omits some of them. The sample has 70,000 to 95,000 clones, around 84% seen once. This specimen consisted of peripheral blood, obtained from a patient treated with radiotherapy plus ipilimumab. The receptors originated from a human donor with non-small cell lung cancer that progressed on radiotherapy plus ipilimumab. CDR3s include the opening cysteine and the closing phenylalanine or tryptophan. D genes are given only for firm matches. Where a row states a size, it is once, few, many or the class of an expanded clone; other rows omit it.

D: .; J: TRBJ2-1; V: TRBV4-1; size: .; CDR3: CASSRQESSYNEQFF; DNA: TGCGCCAGCAGCCGACAGGAGAGCTCCTACAATGAGCAGTTCTTC
D: .; J: TRBJ2-5; V: TRBV2; size: .; CDR3: CASSEHTGQETQYF; DNA: TGTGCCAGCAGTGAGCACACAGGGCAAGAGACCCAGTACTTC
D: TRBD2; J: TRBJ2-5; V: TRBV5-4; size: .; CDR3: CASSGGLLGQETQYF; DNA: TGTGCCAGCAGCGGGGGACTACTGGGGCAAGAGACCCAGTACTTC
D: .; J: TRBJ2-1; V: TRBV12-2; size: .; CDR3: CASRFRNKDYNEQFF; DNA: TGTGCAAGTCGCTTCCGAAATAAAGACTACAATGAGCAGTTCTTC
D: TRBD2; J: TRBJ2-7; V: TRBV28; size: .; CDR3: CASTSAGVETSYEQYF; DNA: TGTGCCAGCACTTCGGCGGGGGTTGAGACTAGCTACGAGCAGTACTTC
D: .; J: TRBJ2-2; V: TRBV19; size: .; CDR3: CASTVGDTGELFF; DNA: TGTGCCAGTACAGTGGGGGACACCGGGGAGCTGTTTTTT
D: .; J: TRBJ2-3; V: TRBV5-1; size: .; CDR3: CASSNGLFTDTQYF; DNA: TGCGCCAGCAGCAATGGACTTTTCACAGATACGCAGTATTTT
D: TRBD2; J: TRBJ2-3; V: TRBV2; size: .; CDR3: CASSVTSGGPSTDTQYF; DNA: TGTGCCAGCAGTGTCACTAGCGGGGGACCTAGCACAGATACGCAGTATTTT
D: .; J: TRBJ1-6; V: TRBV7-8; size: .; CDR3: CASSLGGVSPLHF; DNA: TGTGCCAGCAGCTTAGGGGGAGTCTCACCCCTCCACTTT
D: TRBD2; J: TRBJ2-3; V: TRBV4-1; size: .; CDR3: CASSQRGEGADTQYF; DNA: TGCGCCAGCAGCCAGCGGGGGGAAGGGGCAGATACGCAGTATTTT
D: TRBD2; J: TRBJ2-3; V: TRBV10-3; size: .; CDR3: CAISELAGGTDTQYF; DNA: TGTGCCATCAGTGAGCTAGCGGGAGGCACAGATACGCAGTATTTT
D: .; J: TRBJ1-4; V: TRBV12-5; size: .; CDR3: CASDGDHEKLFF; DNA: TGTGCTAGTGATGGGGATCATGAAAAACTGTTTTTT
D: TRBD1; J: TRBJ1-2; V: TRBV4-2; size: .; CDR3: CASSQGEGQGTYGYTF; DNA: TGTGCCAGCAGCCAGGGCGAGGGACAGGGGACCTATGGCTACACCTTC
D: .; J: TRBJ1-4; V: TRBV4-3; size: .; CDR3: CASSQDSNEKLFF; DNA: TGCGCCAGCAGCCAAGACAGTAATGAAAAACTGTTTTTT
D: .; J: TRBJ1-2; V: TRBV10-2; size: .; CDR3: CASTQGQTYGYTF; DNA: TGCGCCAGCACCCAAGGACAGACCTATGGCTACACCTTC
D: .; J: TRBJ2-5; V: TRBV7-2; size: .; CDR3: CASSLGSLETQYF; DNA: TGTGCCAGCAGCTTAGGGTCCCTAGAGACCCAGTACTTC
D: .; J: TRBJ1-6; V: TRBV7-2; size: .; CDR3: CASSLGGSPLHF; DNA: TGTGCCAGCAGCTTGGGGGGTTCACCCCTCCACTTT
D: .; J: TRBJ1-1; V: TRBV2; size: .; CDR3: CASSSQRNTEAFF; DNA: TGTGCCAGCAGCTCCCAGAGGAACACTGAAGCTTTCTTT
D: .; J: TRBJ1-2; V: TRBV7-2; size: .; CDR3: CASTTQAYGYTF; DNA: TGTGCCAGCACCACGCAAGCCTATGGCTACACCTTC
D: TRBD1; J: TRBJ2-5; V: TRBV6-6; size: .; CDR3: CASSYSTGGVETQYF; DNA: TGTGCCAGCAGTTACTCGACAGGGGGCGTGGAGACCCAGTACTTC
D: .; J: TRBJ2-1; V: TRBV11-2; size: .; CDR3: CASSFHQPPNEQFF; DNA: TGTGCCAGCAGCTTCCACCAACCCCCCAATGAGCAGTTCTTC
D: TRBD2; J: TRBJ2-1; V: TRBV28; size: .; CDR3: CASSLIGTRANNEQFF; DNA: TGTGCCAGCAGTTTAATAGGGACTAGGGCTAACAATGAGCAGTTCTTC
D: .; J: TRBJ2-1; V: TRBV7-6; size: .; CDR3: CASSLVPGATYNEQFF; DNA: TGTGCCAGCAGCTTAGTCCCAGGGGCAACCTACAATGAGCAGTTCTTC
D: .; J: TRBJ2-5; V: TRBV7-9; size: .; CDR3: CASSLTKTQYF; DNA: TGTGCCAGCAGCTTAACGAAGACCCAGTACTTC
D: .; J: TRBJ2-6; V: TRBV5-8; size: once; CDR3: CASSLTGTGANVLTF; DNA: TGTGCCAGCAGCTTAACAGGGACTGGGGCCAACGTCCTGACTTTC
D: .; J: TRBJ1-2; V: TRBV2; size: .; CDR3: CARGTATGYTF; DNA: TGTGCCAGAGGGACTGCAACTGGCTACACCTTC
D: .; J: TRBJ2-6; V: TRBV7-9; size: once; CDR3: CASSYSGANVLTF; DNA: TGTGCCAGCAGCTATTCTGGGGCCAACGTCCTGACTTTC
D: .; J: TRBJ2-5; V: TRBV5-1; size: .; CDR3: CASFMEGETQYF; DNA: TGCGCCAGCTTCATGGAGGGGGAGACCCAGTACTTC
D: TRBD1; J: TRBJ2-5; V: TRBV6-6; size: .; CDR3: CASTLDRGGQETQYF; DNA: TGTGCCAGCACCTTGGACAGGGGAGGCCAAGAGACCCAGTACTTC
D: TRBD1; J: TRBJ2-7; V: TRBV4-2; size: .; CDR3: CASSQDTPTGGTYEQYF; DNA: TGTGCCAGCAGCCAAGATACCCCGACAGGGGGTACGTACGAGCAGTACTTC
D: .; J: TRBJ1-2; V: TRBV5-1; size: once; CDR3: CASSSDGLLGYTF; DNA: TGCGCCAGCAGCTCGGACGGGCTCCTTGGCTACACCTTC
D: .; J: TRBJ2-7; V: TRBV6-6; size: .; CDR3: CASSYSDEQYF; DNA: TGTGCCAGCAGTTACTCAGACGAGCAGTACTTC
D: .; J: TRBJ1-2; V: TRBV4-1; size: .; CDR3: CASSQEASGGRRGYTF; DNA: TGCGCCAGCAGCCAAGAAGCAAGCGGCGGGCGCAGGGGCTACACCTTC
D: .; J: TRBJ2-1; V: TRBV18; size: .; CDR3: CASSPRHTSSYNEQFF; DNA: TGTGCCAGCTCACCTCGACACACGAGCTCCTACAATGAGCAGTTCTTC
D: TRBD2; J: TRBJ2-3; V: TRBV7-3; size: .; CDR3: CASSLTAGGPSTDTQYF; DNA: TGTGCCAGCAGCTTAACAGCGGGGGGGCCGAGCACAGATACGCAGTATTTT